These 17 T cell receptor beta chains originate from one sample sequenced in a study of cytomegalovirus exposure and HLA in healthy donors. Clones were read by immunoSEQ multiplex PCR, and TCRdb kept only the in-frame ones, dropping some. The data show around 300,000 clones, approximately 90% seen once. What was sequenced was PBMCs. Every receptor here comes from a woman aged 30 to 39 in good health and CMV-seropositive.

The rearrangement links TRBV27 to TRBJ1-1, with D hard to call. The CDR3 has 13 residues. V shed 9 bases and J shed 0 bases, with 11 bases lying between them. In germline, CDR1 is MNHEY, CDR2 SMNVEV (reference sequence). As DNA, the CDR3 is TGTGCCAGTGCGGTCGGAATGAACACTGAAGCTTTCTTT. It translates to CASAVGMNTEAFF.

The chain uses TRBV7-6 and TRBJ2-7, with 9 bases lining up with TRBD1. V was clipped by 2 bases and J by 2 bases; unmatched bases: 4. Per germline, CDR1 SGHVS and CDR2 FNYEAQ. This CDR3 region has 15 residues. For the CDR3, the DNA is TGTGCCAGCAGCTTAACGACAGGGGGTCCCTACGAGCAGTACTTC. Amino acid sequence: CASSLTTGGPYEQYF.

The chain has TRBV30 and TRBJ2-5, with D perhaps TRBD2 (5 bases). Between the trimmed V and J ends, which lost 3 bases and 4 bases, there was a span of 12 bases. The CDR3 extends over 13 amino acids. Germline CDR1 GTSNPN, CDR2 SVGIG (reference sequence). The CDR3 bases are TGTGCCTGGAGCGGCCGGGGTGGAGAGACCCAGTACTTC. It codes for CAWSGRGGETQYF.

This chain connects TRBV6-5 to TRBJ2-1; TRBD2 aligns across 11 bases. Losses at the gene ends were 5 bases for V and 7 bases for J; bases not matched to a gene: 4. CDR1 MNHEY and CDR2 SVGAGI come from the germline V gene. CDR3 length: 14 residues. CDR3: CASSNSGRANEQFF. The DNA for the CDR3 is TGTGCCAGCAGTAATAGCGGGAGGGCGAATGAGCAGTTCTTC.

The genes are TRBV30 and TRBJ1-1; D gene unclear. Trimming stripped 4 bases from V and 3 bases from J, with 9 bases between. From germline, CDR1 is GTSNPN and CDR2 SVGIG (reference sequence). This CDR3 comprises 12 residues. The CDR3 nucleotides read TGTGCCTGGATTAAGGTGGACACTGAAGCTTTCTTT. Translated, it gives CAWIKVDTEAFF.

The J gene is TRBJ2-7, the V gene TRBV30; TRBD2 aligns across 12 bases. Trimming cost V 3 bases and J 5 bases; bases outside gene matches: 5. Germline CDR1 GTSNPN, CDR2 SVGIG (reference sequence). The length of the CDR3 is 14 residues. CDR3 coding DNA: TGTGCCTGGAGCCTCCTAGCGGGAGGGAACGAGCAGTACTTC. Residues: CAWSLLAGGNEQYF.

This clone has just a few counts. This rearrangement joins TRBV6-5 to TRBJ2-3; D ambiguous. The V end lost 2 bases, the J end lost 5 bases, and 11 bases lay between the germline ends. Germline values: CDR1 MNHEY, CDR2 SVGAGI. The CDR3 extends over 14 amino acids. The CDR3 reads CASSYRSGLDTQYF. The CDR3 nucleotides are TGTGCCAGCAGTTACCGCTCCGGTTTAGATACGCAGTATTTT.

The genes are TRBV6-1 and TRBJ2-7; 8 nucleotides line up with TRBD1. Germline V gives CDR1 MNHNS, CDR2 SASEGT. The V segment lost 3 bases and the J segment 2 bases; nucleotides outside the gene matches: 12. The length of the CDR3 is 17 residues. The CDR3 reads CASSEETSTGAPYEQYF. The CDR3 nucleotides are TGTGCCAGCAGTGAGGAGACCTCGACAGGGGCTCCCTACGAGCAGTACTTC.

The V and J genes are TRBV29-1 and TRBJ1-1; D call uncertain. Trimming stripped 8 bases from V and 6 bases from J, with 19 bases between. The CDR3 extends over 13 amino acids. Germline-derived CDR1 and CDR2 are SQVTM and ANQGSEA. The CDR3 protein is CSTNRNLESEAFF. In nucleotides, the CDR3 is TGCAGCACCAACAGAAACTTGGAGTCTGAAGCTTTCTTT.

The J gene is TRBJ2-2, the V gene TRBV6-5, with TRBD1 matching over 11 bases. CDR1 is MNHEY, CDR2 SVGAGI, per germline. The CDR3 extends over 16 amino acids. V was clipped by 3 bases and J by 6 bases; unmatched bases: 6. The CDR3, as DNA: TGTGCCAGCAGTTATCGGACAGGGGGCTCGGCCGGGGAGCTGTTTTTT. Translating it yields CASSYRTGGSAGELFF.

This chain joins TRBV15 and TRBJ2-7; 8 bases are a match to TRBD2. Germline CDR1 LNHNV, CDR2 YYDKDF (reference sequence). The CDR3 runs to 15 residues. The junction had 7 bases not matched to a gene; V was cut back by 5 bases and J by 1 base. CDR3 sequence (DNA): TGTGCCACCAGCCGGAAACGGGAGGGATCCTACGAGCAGTACTTC. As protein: CATSRKREGSYEQYF.

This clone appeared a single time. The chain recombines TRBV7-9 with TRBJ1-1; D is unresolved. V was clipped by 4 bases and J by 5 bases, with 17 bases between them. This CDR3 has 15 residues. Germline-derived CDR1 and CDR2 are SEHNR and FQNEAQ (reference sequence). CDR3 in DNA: TGTGCCAGCAGCTGGTCCGCTGGTAGTCGGACTGAAGCTTTCTTT. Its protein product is CASSWSAGSRTEAFF.

The CDR3 DNA is TGTGCCAGCAGTTTTGCAGGACTAGCGCCATACAATGAGCAGTTCTTC. It encodes CASSFAGLAPYNEQFF. The chain combines TRBV28 with TRBJ2-1, with 9 nucleotides matching TRBD2. This CDR3 comprises 16 residues. Germline V gene sequence: CDR1 MDHEN, CDR2 SYDVKM. The ends lost 3 bases at V and 4 bases at J; junction bases unmatched: 7. The full variable domain, its missing parts supplied by reference TRBV28 and TRBJ2-1, is DVKVTQSSRYLVKRTGEKVFLECVQDMDHENMFWYRQDPGLGLRLIYFSYDVKMKEKGDIPEGYSVSREKKERFSLILESASTNQTSMYLCASSFAGLAPYNEQFFGPGTRLTVL.

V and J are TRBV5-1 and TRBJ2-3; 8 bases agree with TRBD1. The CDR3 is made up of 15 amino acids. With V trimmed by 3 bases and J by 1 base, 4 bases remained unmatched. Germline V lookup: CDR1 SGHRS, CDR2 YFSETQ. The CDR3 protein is CASSYQGARTDTQYF. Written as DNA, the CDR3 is TGCGCCAGCAGCTACCAGGGGGCGCGCACAGATACGCAGTATTTT.

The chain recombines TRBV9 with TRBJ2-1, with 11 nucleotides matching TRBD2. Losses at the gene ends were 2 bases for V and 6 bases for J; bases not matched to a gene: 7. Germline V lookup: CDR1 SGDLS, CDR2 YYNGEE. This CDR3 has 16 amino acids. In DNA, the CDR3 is TGTGCCAGCAGCGTCCTACTAGCGGGAGTGTTCAATGAGCAGTTCTTC. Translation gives CASSVLLAGVFNEQFF.

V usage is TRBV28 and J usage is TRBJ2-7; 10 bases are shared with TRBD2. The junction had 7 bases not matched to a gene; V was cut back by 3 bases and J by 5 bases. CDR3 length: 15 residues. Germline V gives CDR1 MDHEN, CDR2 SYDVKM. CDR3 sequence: CASSFPSGSLNEQYF. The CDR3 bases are TGTGCCAGCAGTTTCCCTAGCGGGAGTCTAAACGAGCAGTACTTC. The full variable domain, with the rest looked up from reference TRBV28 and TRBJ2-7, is DVKVTQSSRYLVKRTGEKVFLECVQDMDHENMFWYRQDPGLGLRLIYFSYDVKMKEKGDIPEGYSVSREKKERFSLILESASTNQTSMYLCASSFPSGSLNEQYFGPGTRLTVT.

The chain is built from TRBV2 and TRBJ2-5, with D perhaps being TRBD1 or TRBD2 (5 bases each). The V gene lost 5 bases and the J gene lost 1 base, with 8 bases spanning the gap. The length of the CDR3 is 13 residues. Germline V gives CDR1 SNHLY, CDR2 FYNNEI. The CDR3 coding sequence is TGTGCCAGCAGTCGGGACCTCCAAGAGACCCAGTACTTC. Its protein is CASSRDLQETQYF.